This is a list of T cell receptor beta chains from one sample in a study of blood T cell repertoires in COVID-19. Produced via immunoSEQ multiplex PCR; TCRdb's table is partial and in-frame only. In the table there are around 180,000 clones, less than 85% of which are singletons. The sample was peripheral blood. Every receptor here comes from a woman of 80 years or more with acute or convalescent COVID-19. Each CDR3 is given with its conserved first and last residue. Fields, in order: J gene, V gene, CDR3 protein.

j_call: TRBJ2-2
v_call: TRBV5-4
cdr3_aa: CASSSALGNTGELFF

j_call: TRBJ1-2
v_call: TRBV10-3
cdr3_aa: CAISSRQAVGYTF

j_call: TRBJ1-5
v_call: TRBV5-1
cdr3_aa: CASSLGQDSNQPQHF

j_call: TRBJ2-2
v_call: TRBV9
cdr3_aa: CASSPSIAGKNTGELFF

j_call: TRBJ2-3
v_call: TRBV5-1
cdr3_aa: CASSLELGTDTQYF

j_call: TRBJ2-2
v_call: TRBV5-1
cdr3_aa: CASSPPQGRPTELFF

j_call: TRBJ2-3
v_call: TRBV6-6
cdr3_aa: CASTTGTSGTDTQYF

j_call: TRBJ2-2
v_call: TRBV18
cdr3_aa: CASSSRDSPGELFF

j_call: TRBJ1-5
v_call: TRBV3-1/TRBV3-2
cdr3_aa: CASSQAPTNHNQPQHF

j_call: TRBJ2-3
v_call: TRBV7-3
cdr3_aa: CASSWLGTVTDTQYF

j_call: TRBJ1-1
v_call: TRBV28
cdr3_aa: CASSLEQLNTEAFF

j_call: TRBJ2-6
v_call: TRBV4-3
cdr3_aa: CASSQDSRGSSSGANVLTF

j_call: TRBJ1-4
v_call: TRBV6-5
cdr3_aa: CASRRDGGNEKLFF

j_call: TRBJ1-2
v_call: TRBV7-2
cdr3_aa: CASSSTGALDGYTF

j_call: TRBJ2-1
v_call: TRBV7-6
cdr3_aa: CASSLGLGSGSYNEQFF

j_call: TRBJ1-5
v_call: TRBV6-5
cdr3_aa: CASRDREPQHF

j_call: TRBJ1-4
v_call: TRBV5-5
cdr3_aa: CASSLVMILGRTVEKLFF

j_call: TRBJ2-1
v_call: TRBV7-9
cdr3_aa: CASIPGIYNEQFF

j_call: TRBJ2-5
v_call: TRBV6-5
cdr3_aa: CASSYIRAETQYF

j_call: TRBJ1-4
v_call: TRBV10-3
cdr3_aa: CAIQGSDEKLFF

j_call: TRBJ1-3
v_call: TRBV11-2
cdr3_aa: CASSLALEGNTIYF

j_call: TRBJ2-7
v_call: TRBV7-2
cdr3_aa: CASRGSYEQYF

j_call: TRBJ2-2
v_call: TRBV19
cdr3_aa: CASTWFARSATGELFF

j_call: TRBJ2-7
v_call: TRBV10-3
cdr3_aa: CAVTGTSYEQYF

j_call: TRBJ2-2
v_call: TRBV30
cdr3_aa: CAWSAWTATGELFF

j_call: TRBJ2-1
v_call: TRBV5-6
cdr3_aa: CASREQPSASNEQFF

j_call: TRBJ2-3
v_call: TRBV24-1
cdr3_aa: CATSNSGLAGDTQYF

j_call: TRBJ1-2
v_call: TRBV28
cdr3_aa: CASSSEGDIYGYTF

j_call: TRBJ2-7
v_call: TRBV10-3
cdr3_aa: CAISRMTSAAYEQYF

j_call: TRBJ1-5
v_call: TRBV12-3/TRBV12-4
cdr3_aa: CASSFTFDQPQHF

j_call: TRBJ1-1
v_call: TRBV6-6
cdr3_aa: CASRRGVREGEAFF

j_call: TRBJ1-5
v_call: TRBV19
cdr3_aa: CASSPQQGQPQHF

j_call: TRBJ2-5
v_call: TRBV4-3
cdr3_aa: CASSQEAGWETQYF

j_call: TRBJ1-2
v_call: TRBV7-7
cdr3_aa: CASSPLAPGQGHGYTF

j_call: TRBJ2-1
v_call: TRBV7-3
cdr3_aa: CASSPTRGRGEQFF

j_call: TRBJ2-7
v_call: TRBV4-3
cdr3_aa: CASSQDSLSSYEQYF

j_call: TRBJ2-7
v_call: TRBV6-4
cdr3_aa: CASKTRDTLYEQYF

j_call: TRBJ2-7
v_call: TRBV27
cdr3_aa: CASSPGTSGSYEQYF

j_call: TRBJ1-6
v_call: TRBV30
cdr3_aa: CAWSVPLGQGSSPLHF

j_call: TRBJ1-1
v_call: TRBV7-2
cdr3_aa: CASSPGQGRMNTEAFF

j_call: TRBJ1-2
v_call: TRBV6-5
cdr3_aa: CASSPGQDHLYGYTF

j_call: TRBJ2-3
v_call: TRBV14
cdr3_aa: CASSRRTPGGTDTQYF

j_call: TRBJ1-2
v_call: TRBV6-5
cdr3_aa: CASTRPGQLYGYTF